A single sample gave rise to the 8 T cell receptor beta chains below, sequenced in a study of beta chain features in type 1 diabetes (dated by TCRdb to between 2017 and 2018). Library preparation was by the immunoSEQ multiplex PCR assay. All of the isolated RNA was reverse transcribed with the High Capacity cDNA Reverse Transcription Kit, so expressed TCRB transcripts were sequenced. What TCRdb holds here is the immuneACCESS table cut down to in-frame rearrangements. Part of the clones is not present; checked against another copy, under half of the missing clones reflect an unresolved V gene, and the others are unexplained. Counted in this sample were 250,000 to 300,000 clones; 7.5% to 9.5% of them appeared once. Roughly 0.94% of the sample belongs to the ten largest clones. The sequenced material came from central memory CD4+ T cells from blood. These receptors were taken from a young woman in good health.

This clone was counted a few times. This rearrangement joins TRBV5-5 to TRBJ2-1; 8 bases match TRBD2. The CDR3 covers 17 residues. V dropped 4 bases and J dropped 7; count of bases not matched to a gene: 16. In germline, CDR1 is SGHKS, CDR2 YYEKEE (reference sequence). CDR3 DNA sequence: TGTGCCAGCAGCCCGGGGTCTAGCGGGCGCGCTGGGAATGAGCAGTTCTTC. It yields the protein CASSPGSSGRAGNEQFF.

This clone has a handful of counts. V usage is TRBV28 and J usage is TRBJ2-5; TRBD1 or TRBD2 may be the D gene (5 bases each). This CDR3 has 13 amino acids. V dropped 1 base and J dropped 6 bases, with 9 bases sitting between them. Germline V gives CDR1 MDHEN, CDR2 SYDVKM. The CDR3 protein is CASSLLGVQTQYF. DNA of the CDR3: TGTGCCAGCAGTTTATTGGGGGTTCAGACCCAGTACTTC. Full variable domain (missing parts from reference TRBV28 and TRBJ2-5): DVKVTQSSRYLVKRTGEKVFLECVQDMDHENMFWYRQDPGLGLRLIYFSYDVKMKEKGDIPEGYSVSREKKERFSLILESASTNQTSMYLCASSLLGVQTQYFGPGTRLLVL.

This clone was seen a handful of times. V gene TRBV2 combines with J gene TRBJ2-1, with 9 bases aligning to TRBD2. Germline lookup yields CDR1 SNHLY and CDR2 FYNNEI. This CDR3 comprises 11 residues. The ends lost 7 bases at V and 13 bases at J; junction bases unmatched: 5. CDR3 region: CASMQTSGQFF. DNA of the CDR3: TGTGCCAGCATGCAGACTAGCGGACAGTTCTTC.

Many counts were recorded for this clone. This rearrangement joins TRBV2 to TRBJ1-6; weak D call: TRBD1 (5 bases). V gave up 6 bases and J gave up 7 bases, with 22 bases separating them. CDR1 and CDR2 (germline): SNHLY, FYNNEI. The length of the CDR3 is 17 residues. CDR3 sequence: CASSSVKGGAGNSPLHF. For the CDR3, the DNA is TGTGCCAGCAGCTCGGTAAAAGGAGGGGCAGGGAATTCACCCCTCCACTTT.

This clone has a handful of counts. This rearrangement joins TRBV18 to TRBJ2-3; D remains ambiguous. From germline, CDR1 is KGHSH and CDR2 LQKENI. Trimming removed 2 bases at V and 2 bases at J, with 8 bases between. This CDR3 is 14 amino acids long. The CDR3 here is CASSPVVNTDTQYF. The CDR3 nucleotides read TGTGCCAGCTCACCAGTGGTCAACACAGATACGCAGTATTTT.

This sequence joins TRBV6-6 and TRBJ2-7; TRBD1 might be the D (5 bases). The length of the CDR3 is 14 residues. The germline CDR1 and CDR2 sequences are MNHNY and SVGAGI (reference sequence). Trimming shortened V by 2 bases and J by 8 bases, and 16 bases separated the two germline ends. CDR3 sequence: CASSYVPQGVKQYF. For the CDR3, the DNA is TGTGCCAGCAGTTACGTACCTCAGGGTGTCAAGCAGTACTTC.

V usage is TRBV27 and J usage is TRBJ2-1, with 9 nucleotides matching TRBD2. Germline V lookup: CDR1 MNHEY, CDR2 SMNVEV (reference sequence). The CDR3 has 17 residues. V trimming: 2 bases; J trimming: 0 bases; junction bases outside the gene matches: 5. The chain's CDR3 is CASSLALRGGSYNEQFF. The CDR3 DNA is TGTGCCAGCAGTTTAGCCTTGCGGGGGGGCTCCTACAATGAGCAGTTCTTC.

This clone was seen at least ten times. The CDR3: CASSLSGDTEAFF. The CDR3 DNA reads as TGTGCCAGCAGCTTATCAGGGGACACTGAAGCTTTCTTT. V usage is TRBV7-8 and J usage is TRBJ1-1, with TRBD1 as a possible D gene (6 bases). From germline, CDR1 is SGHVS and CDR2 FQNEAQ. CDR3 size: 13 residues. The germline V and J ends were trimmed by 2 bases and 3 bases, with 7 bases remaining between them.